This T cell receptor beta chain is drawn from a study of CD8+ T cells in alopecia areata. Study context: Severity scores in treated patients reflected the percentage of scalp affected.

Treatment specified: oral pan-JAK inhibitor, 5-10 mg twice daily. Peripheral blood and lesional scalp punch biopsies were taken from alopecia areata patients. With respect to this clone: Its antigen is currently unknown.

RNA was extracted and reverse transcribed into cDNA as the sequencing template. Clones were read by immunoSEQ multiplex PCR, and TCRdb kept only the in-frame ones, dropping some. The sample consists of some 180,000 clones, roughly 53% of them appearing once. Study-level results: For patients receiving tofacitinib, scalp clonality and expanded CD8+ clones among the top 100 significantly decreased. Association of baseline CD8+ expansion with response is uncertain owing to one nonresponder.

Germline V lookup: CDR1 MNHEY, CDR2 SMNVEV (reference sequence). Trimming stripped 3 bases from V and 6 bases from J, with 9 bases between. There are 13 residues in the CDR3. This chain uses TRBV27 with TRBJ2-1, with D unclear. The source was CD8+ T cells sorted from blood, collected at week 24, from a patient treated with tofacitinib. The clonotype originates from a human donor with alopecia areata. DNA of the CDR3: TGTGCCAGCAGTTTTGGGCAGTTCAATGAGCAGTTCTTC. Translating gives CASSFGQFNEQFF.